This TCR beta chain was sequenced for a study of blood T cell repertoires in COVID-19. This CDR3 contains 16 residues. CDR1 and CDR2 from the germline V gene are SGHTA and FQGNSA. V dropped 5 bases and J dropped 0; count of bases not matched to a gene: 10. Assay: immunoSEQ multiplex PCR; the TCRdb copy retains only in-frame clones and omits some. The repertoire holds 200,000 to 250,000 clones, with roughly 87% as singletons. The chain joins TRBV7-2 to TRBJ2-7; 7 nucleotides line up with TRBD2. The sequencing sample was made of PBMCs or T cells enriched from blood (not recorded which). The TCR sequence derives from a man under 40 who had recovered from COVID-19. The CDR3: CASSLGPSGSSYEQYF. Here the CDR3 DNA reads TGTGCCAGCAGCCTCGGGCCTAGCGGAAGCTCCTACGAGCAGTACTTC.